A selection of T cell receptor beta chains follows, all from one sample in a study of T cells after somatic rescue of genetic block. Assay used: immunoSEQ multiplex PCR; TCRdb lists only in-frame clones, some missing. The sample lists tens of thousands of clones, roughly 91% seen once, with 2.5% to 3% in the top ten. The source material was peripheral blood mononuclear cells (PBMCs). All receptors come from a man aged 25-40 years. The conserved cysteine and the conserved F or W are not part of the CDR3 here. Not every row has a clone size; where given, it reads once, few, many or a size class.

cdr3_aa: ASSQGVGGTAGNTIY; clone_size: .; v_call: TRBV4-2; j_call: TRBJ1-3
cdr3_aa: ASSPGSYEQY; clone_size: .; v_call: TRBV6-6; j_call: TRBJ2-7
cdr3_aa: ASRGGSGANVLT; clone_size: .; v_call: TRBV19; j_call: TRBJ2-6
cdr3_aa: ASSPPDRGITGELF; clone_size: .; v_call: TRBV19; j_call: TRBJ2-2
cdr3_aa: ASSIGIGYEQY; clone_size: .; v_call: TRBV19; j_call: .
cdr3_aa: ASSPRTGIRGEQY; clone_size: .; v_call: TRBV9; j_call: TRBJ2-7
cdr3_aa: ASSFFTGGFEKLF; clone_size: .; v_call: TRBV7-9; j_call: TRBJ1-4
cdr3_aa: ASSYKSRGWNYGYT; clone_size: .; v_call: TRBV6-6; j_call: TRBJ1-2
cdr3_aa: ASSYRRQHSGNTIY; clone_size: .; v_call: TRBV6-5; j_call: TRBJ1-3
cdr3_aa: ASSYVRPPNTQY; clone_size: .; v_call: TRBV6-9; j_call: TRBJ2-3
cdr3_aa: ASRGQGFSYEQY; clone_size: .; v_call: TRBV28; j_call: TRBJ2-7
cdr3_aa: ASSLGISDEKLF; clone_size: .; v_call: TRBV5-4; j_call: TRBJ1-4
cdr3_aa: ASSLWRTMQF; clone_size: .; v_call: TRBV28; j_call: TRBJ2-1
cdr3_aa: ASSLGGAGEQF; clone_size: .; v_call: TRBV13; j_call: TRBJ2-1
cdr3_aa: ASSPKRRQGEQY; clone_size: .; v_call: TRBV9; j_call: .
cdr3_aa: ASSVGQRSYEQY; clone_size: .; v_call: TRBV9; j_call: TRBJ2-7
cdr3_aa: ASSTEPGELF; clone_size: .; v_call: TRBV4-1; j_call: TRBJ2-2
cdr3_aa: ASSAPPTGTGYNEQF; clone_size: .; v_call: TRBV7-9; j_call: TRBJ2-1
cdr3_aa: ASSRDRGDQPQH; clone_size: .; v_call: TRBV6-5; j_call: TRBJ1-5
cdr3_aa: ASTDPGVNEQF; clone_size: few; v_call: TRBV6-5; j_call: TRBJ2-1
cdr3_aa: ASSGPGLAGGYNEQF; clone_size: .; v_call: TRBV6-1; j_call: TRBJ2-1
cdr3_aa: ASSLAGSGNGYT; clone_size: .; v_call: TRBV7-2; j_call: TRBJ1-2
cdr3_aa: ASSPRSGSGYEQY; clone_size: .; v_call: TRBV18; j_call: TRBJ2-7
cdr3_aa: ASSFLNRAGANVLT; clone_size: few; v_call: TRBV5-4; j_call: TRBJ2-6